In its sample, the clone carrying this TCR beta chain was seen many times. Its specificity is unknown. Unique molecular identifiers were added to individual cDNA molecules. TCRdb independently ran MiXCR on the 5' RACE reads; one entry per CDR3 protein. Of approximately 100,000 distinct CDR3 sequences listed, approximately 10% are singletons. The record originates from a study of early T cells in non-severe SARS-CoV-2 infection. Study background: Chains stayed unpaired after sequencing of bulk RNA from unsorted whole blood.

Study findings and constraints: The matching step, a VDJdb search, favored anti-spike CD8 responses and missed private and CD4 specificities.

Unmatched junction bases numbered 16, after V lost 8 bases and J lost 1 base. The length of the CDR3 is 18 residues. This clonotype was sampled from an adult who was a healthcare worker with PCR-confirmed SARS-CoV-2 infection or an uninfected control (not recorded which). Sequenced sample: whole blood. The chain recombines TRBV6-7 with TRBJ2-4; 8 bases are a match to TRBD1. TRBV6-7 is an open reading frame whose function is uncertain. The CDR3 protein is CASPTGADRRMAKNIQYF. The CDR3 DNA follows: TGTGCCAGCCCGACAGGGGCGGACCGGAGAATGGCCAAAAACATTCAGTACTTC.